The clone carrying this TCR beta chain was detected only once. Trimming took 4 bases from V and 8 from J; bases not matched to a gene: 5. The CDR3 spans 13 residues. CDR1 and CDR2 from the germline V gene are LGHNA and YSLEER. Sequencing was performed with immunoSEQ multiplex PCR; in TCRdb, only in-frame clones are kept and a portion is missing. Among under 70,000 clones listed, 80% to 95% were seen once. This record belongs to a study of technical replicates of blood from a few donors. This chain joins TRBV4-3 and TRBJ2-1, with 7 bases identical to TRBD2. Sequencing used PBMCs. The TCR sequence derives from a human donor in good health. Some clones in this sample may be carry-over from other donors' samples. CDR3 DNA: TGCGCCAGCAGCCCTAGGGGAGGGGATGAGCAGTTCTTC. Amino acid sequence: CASSPRGGDEQFF.